This T cell receptor (beta chain) was profiled in a study of blood T cell repertoires in COVID-19. Original analysis: Amplified reference gene primers provided the basis for estimating nucleated cell counts. The method was immunoSEQ multiplex PCR; TCRdb's version includes in-frame clones alone and lacks a portion of them. Clone size and the V and J calls come from that table; the DNA yielded D and trimming. The sample shows about 58,000 clones, over 65% of them seen only once. The CDR3 is 15 amino acids. Per germline, CDR1 SGHRS and CDR2 YFSETQ. V was clipped by 0 bases and J by 1 base, with 10 bases between them.

This chain uses TRBV5-1 with TRBJ2-5; a weak D match, TRBD1 (6 bases). The sample consisted of peripheral blood. This clonotype originated in a man aged 40-55 years with active COVID-19. The CDR3 reads CASSLVGDTQETQYF. The CDR3 nucleotides read TGCGCCAGCAGCTTGGTGGGGGACACCCAAGAGACCCAGTACTTC.